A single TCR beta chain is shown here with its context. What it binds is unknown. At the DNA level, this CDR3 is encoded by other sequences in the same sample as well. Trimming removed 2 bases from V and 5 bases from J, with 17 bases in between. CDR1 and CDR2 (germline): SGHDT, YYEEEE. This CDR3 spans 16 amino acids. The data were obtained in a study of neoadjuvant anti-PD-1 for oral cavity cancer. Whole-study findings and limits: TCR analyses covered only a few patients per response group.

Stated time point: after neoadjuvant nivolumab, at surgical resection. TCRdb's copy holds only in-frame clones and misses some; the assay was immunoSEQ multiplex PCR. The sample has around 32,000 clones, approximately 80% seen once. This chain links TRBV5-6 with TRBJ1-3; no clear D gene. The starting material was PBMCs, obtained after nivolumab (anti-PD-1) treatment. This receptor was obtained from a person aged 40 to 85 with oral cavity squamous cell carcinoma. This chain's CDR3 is CASSFAAGFLRNTIYF. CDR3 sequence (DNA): TGTGCCAGCAGCTTCGCGGCAGGCTTTCTCCGAAACACCATATATTTT.